In its sample, the clone carrying this TCR beta chain was seen a few times. The data were obtained in a study of identical twins. From the 5' RACE reads, TCRdb called clonotypes with MiXCR, one entry per CDR3 protein. The sample lists roughly 570,000 distinct CDR3 sequences; approximately 9.6% were seen once. This same sample was also part of a study on yellow fever vaccine responses in identical twins.

Sequencing was performed on PBMCs. This receptor was taken from a woman younger than 30 in good health.

The CDR3, as DNA: TGTGCCAGCAGTTTAAGACCTGGCCCCTACGAGCAGTACTTC. Residues: CASSLRPGPYEQYF. The gene calls are TRBV27 and TRBJ2-7; D gene uncertain. Per the germline V gene, CDR1 is MNHEY and CDR2 is SMNVEV (reference sequence). The CDR3 sequence is 14 residues long. Deletions cut 2 bases from V and 2 bases from J, with 10 bases between.